This TCR beta chain was retrieved from a study of shared clonotypes between healthy human individuals. Study as a whole: Samples came from a couple of female and a few male donors aged 18 to 49.

At deep level, the assay was performed. TCRdb's table, derived via immunoSEQ multiplex PCR, lists solely in-frame clones and lacks some. The data hold around 500,000 clones, with 81% observed a single time. Trimming took 7 bases from V and 2 from J, leaving 15 bases between them. The CDR3 totals 14 residues. CDR1 and CDR2 from the germline V gene are SQVTM and ANQGSEA. The sequence came from a woman between 35 and 50 years old in good health. Some clones in this sample may be carry-over from other donors' samples. The sample was PBMCs. The rearrangement links TRBV29-1 to TRBJ2-1; D is perhaps TRBD2 (6 bases). Here the CDR3 reads CSGRDRGTYNEQFF. The CDR3 DNA reads as TGCAGCGGGAGGGACCGGGGCACCTACAATGAGCAGTTCTTC.